This paragraph covers one T cell receptor beta chain sequence. No antigen is known for it. This entry belongs to a study of monozygotic twins with inflammatory bowel disease. Study-wide findings and caveats: People with IBD had fewer clonotypes in common with others than healthy twins did, especially with disease activity.

The CDR3 spans 14 residues. Germline lookup yields CDR1 MGHRA and CDR2 YSYEKL. The team made cDNA by running eight separate reactions for each sample. Using TCRalpha and TCRbeta cDNA, the researchers carried out two nested PCRs that lasted approximately 16 and 10 cycles. From the 5' RACE reads, TCRdb lists one entry per CDR3 protein and no DNA. The table lists about 160,000 distinct CDR3 sequences, with 2.4% in the top ten. This TCR came from a human donor with ulcerative colitis or Crohn's disease, or a healthy co-twin of an affected twin (not recorded which). The genes are TRBV4-1 and TRBJ2-7. The specimen was blood. The CDR3 sequence is CASSQDPFAYEQYF.